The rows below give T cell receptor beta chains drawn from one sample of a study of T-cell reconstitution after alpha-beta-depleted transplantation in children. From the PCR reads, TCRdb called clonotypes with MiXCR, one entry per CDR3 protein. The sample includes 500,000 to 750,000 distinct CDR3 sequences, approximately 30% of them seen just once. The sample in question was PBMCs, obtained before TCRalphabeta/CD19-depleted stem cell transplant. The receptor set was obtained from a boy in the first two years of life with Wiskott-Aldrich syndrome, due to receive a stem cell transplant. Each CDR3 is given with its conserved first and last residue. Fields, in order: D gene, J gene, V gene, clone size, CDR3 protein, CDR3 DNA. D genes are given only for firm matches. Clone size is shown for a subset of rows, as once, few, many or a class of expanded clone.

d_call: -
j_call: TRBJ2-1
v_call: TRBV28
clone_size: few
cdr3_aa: CASSPIWDPSSYNEQFF
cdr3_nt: TGTGCCAGCAGTCCCATTTGGGACCCTAGCTCCTACAATGAGCAGTTCTTC

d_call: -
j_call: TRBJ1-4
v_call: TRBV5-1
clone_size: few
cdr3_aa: CASSEALSGEKLFF
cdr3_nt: TGCGCCAGCAGCGAGGCGTTGTCGGGAGAAAAACTGTTTTTT

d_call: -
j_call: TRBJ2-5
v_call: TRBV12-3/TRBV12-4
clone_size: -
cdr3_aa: CASSHTREDQETQYF
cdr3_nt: TGTGCCAGCAGTCACACCCGGGAAGACCAAGAGACCCAGTACTTC

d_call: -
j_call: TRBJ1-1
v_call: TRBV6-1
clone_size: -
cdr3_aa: CASSEYGVGNTEAFF
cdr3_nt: TGTGCCAGCAGTGAATATGGGGTCGGGAACACTGAAGCTTTCTTT

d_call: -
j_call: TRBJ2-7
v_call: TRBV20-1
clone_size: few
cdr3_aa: CSASGAPKDGHEQYF
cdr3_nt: TGCAGTGCTAGTGGGGCTCCGAAGGACGGCCACGAGCAGTACTTC

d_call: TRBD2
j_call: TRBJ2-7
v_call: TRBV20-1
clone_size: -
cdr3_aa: CSATRLAGGFYEQYF
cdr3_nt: TGCAGTGCCACCCGACTAGCGGGAGGTTTCTACGAGCAGTACTTC

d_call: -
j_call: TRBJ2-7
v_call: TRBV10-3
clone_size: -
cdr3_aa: CAISDRGAYEQYF
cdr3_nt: TGTGCCATCAGTGACAGGGGGGCCTACGAGCAGTACTTC

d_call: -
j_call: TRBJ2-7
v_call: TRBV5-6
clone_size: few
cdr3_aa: CASSFGFTGYEQYF
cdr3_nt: TGTGCCAGCAGCTTTGGGTTCACAGGCTACGAGCAGTACTTC

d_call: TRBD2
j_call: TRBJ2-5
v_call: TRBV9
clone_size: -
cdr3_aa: CASSVDPLAGGLMETQYF
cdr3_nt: TGTGCCAGCAGCGTAGACCCACTAGCGGGAGGGCTGATGGAGACCCAGTACTTC

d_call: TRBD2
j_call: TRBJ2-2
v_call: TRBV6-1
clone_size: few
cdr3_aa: CASTHRGENTGELFF
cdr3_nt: TGTGCCAGCACCCACCGGGGGGAGAACACCGGGGAGCTGTTTTTT

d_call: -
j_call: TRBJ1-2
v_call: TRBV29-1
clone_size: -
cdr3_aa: CSVEQGPYGYTF
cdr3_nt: TGCAGCGTTGAACAGGGCCCCTATGGCTACACCTTC

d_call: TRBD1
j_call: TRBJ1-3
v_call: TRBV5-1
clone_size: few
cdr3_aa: CASSSGQTPGNTIYF
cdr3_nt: TGCGCCAGCAGTTCGGGACAGACCCCTGGAAACACCATATATTTT

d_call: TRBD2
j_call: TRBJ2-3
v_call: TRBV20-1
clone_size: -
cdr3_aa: CSARDVLAGTDTQYF
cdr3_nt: TGCAGTGCTAGAGATGTACTAGCGGGCACAGATACGCAGTATTTT

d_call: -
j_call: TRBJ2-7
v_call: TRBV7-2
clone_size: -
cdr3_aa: CASSLAVTDSYEQYF
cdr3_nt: TGTGCCAGCAGCTTAGCAGTAACGGACAGCTACGAGCAGTACTTC

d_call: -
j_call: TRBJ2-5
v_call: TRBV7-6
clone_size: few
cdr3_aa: CASSPRTRRGFQYF
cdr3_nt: TGTGCCAGCAGCCCCAGGACCAGACGAGGGTTCCAGTACTTC

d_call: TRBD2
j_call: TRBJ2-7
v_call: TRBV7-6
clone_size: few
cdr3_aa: CASSLTLAGGSYEQYF
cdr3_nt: TGTGCCAGCAGCTTAACCCTAGCGGGAGGGTCCTACGAGCAGTACTTC

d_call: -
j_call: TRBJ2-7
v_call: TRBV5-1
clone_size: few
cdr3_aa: CASSFWPTYEQYF
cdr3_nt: TGCGCCAGCAGCTTTTGGCCCACCTACGAGCAGTACTTC

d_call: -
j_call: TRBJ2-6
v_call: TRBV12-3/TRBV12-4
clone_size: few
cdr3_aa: CASSLGLGGANVLTF
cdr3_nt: TGTGCCAGCAGTTTAGGCCTTGGTGGGGCCAACGTCCTGACTTTC

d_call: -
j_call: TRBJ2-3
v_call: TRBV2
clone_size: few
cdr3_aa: CASSEEGLSTDTQYF
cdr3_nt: TGTGCCAGCAGTGAAGAAGGACTTAGCACAGATACGCAGTATTTT

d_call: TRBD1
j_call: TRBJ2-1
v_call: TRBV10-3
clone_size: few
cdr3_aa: CAIRHPGQGRNEQFF
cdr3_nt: TGTGCCATCAGGCATCCCGGACAGGGAAGAAATGAGCAGTTCTTC

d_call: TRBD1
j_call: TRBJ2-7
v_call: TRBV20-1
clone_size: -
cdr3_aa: CSASPFGQGDKEQYF
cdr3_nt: TGCAGTGCTAGTCCCTTCGGACAGGGGGATAAAGAGCAGTACTTC

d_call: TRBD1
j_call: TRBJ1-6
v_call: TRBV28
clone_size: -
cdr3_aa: CASKTGTGNSPLHF
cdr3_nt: TGTGCCAGCAAAACCGGGACAGGGAATTCACCCCTCCACTTT

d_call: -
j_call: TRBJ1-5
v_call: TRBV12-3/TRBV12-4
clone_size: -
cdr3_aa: CASRSGVNQPQHF
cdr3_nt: TGTGCCAGCAGAAGTGGGGTGAATCAGCCCCAGCATTTT

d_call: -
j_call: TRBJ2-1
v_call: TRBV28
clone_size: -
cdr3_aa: CASSRGLGDEQFF
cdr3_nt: TGTGCCAGCAGCCGGGGATTGGGAGATGAGCAGTTCTTC

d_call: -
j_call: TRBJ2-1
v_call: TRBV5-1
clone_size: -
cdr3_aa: CASSMGFAPGGSYNEQFF
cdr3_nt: TGCGCCAGCAGCATGGGGTTTGCCCCGGGTGGGTCCTACAATGAGCAGTTCTTC

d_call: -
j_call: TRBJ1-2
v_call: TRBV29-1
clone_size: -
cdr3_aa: CSVASRQNNYGYTF
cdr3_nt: TGCAGCGTTGCGAGTCGTCAGAACAACTATGGCTACACCTTC

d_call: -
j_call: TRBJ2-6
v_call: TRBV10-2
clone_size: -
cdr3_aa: CASSDEGTGSNVLTF
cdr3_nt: TGCGCCAGCAGTGACGAGGGCACCGGGTCCAACGTCCTGACTTTC

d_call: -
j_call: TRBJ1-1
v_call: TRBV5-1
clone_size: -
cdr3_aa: CASSFLAMNTEAFF
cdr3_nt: TGCGCCAGCAGCTTCTTGGCTATGAACACTGAAGCTTTCTTT

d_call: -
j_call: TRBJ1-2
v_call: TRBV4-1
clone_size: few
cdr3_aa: CASSQPGSGRRPYGYTF
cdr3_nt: TGCGCCAGCAGCCAGCCGGGCTCGGGCCGCCGCCCCTATGGCTACACCTTC

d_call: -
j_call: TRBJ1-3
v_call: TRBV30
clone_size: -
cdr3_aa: CAWSVGSGNTIYF
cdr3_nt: TGTGCCTGGAGTGTAGGATCTGGAAACACCATATATTTT

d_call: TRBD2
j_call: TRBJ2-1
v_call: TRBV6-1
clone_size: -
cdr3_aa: CASRGTSANEQFF
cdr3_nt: TGTGCCAGCAGAGGGACTAGCGCAAATGAGCAGTTCTTC

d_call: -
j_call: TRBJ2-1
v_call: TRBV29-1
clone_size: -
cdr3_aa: CSTNSNFNEQFF
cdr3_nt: TGCAGCACAAATAGCAATTTTAATGAGCAGTTCTTC

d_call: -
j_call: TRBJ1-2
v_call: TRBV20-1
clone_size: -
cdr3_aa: CSAEPTANYGYTF
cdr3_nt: TGCAGTGCCGAACCCACAGCTAACTATGGCTACACCTTC

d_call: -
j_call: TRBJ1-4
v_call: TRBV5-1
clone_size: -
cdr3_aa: CASSPLTALNEKLFF
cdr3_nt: TGCGCCAGCAGCCCGTTGACAGCCTTAAATGAAAAACTGTTTTTT

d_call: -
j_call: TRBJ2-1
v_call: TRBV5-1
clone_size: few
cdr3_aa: CASSPPVGTNEQFF
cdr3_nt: TGCGCCAGCAGCCCCCCGGTGGGAACGAATGAGCAGTTCTTC

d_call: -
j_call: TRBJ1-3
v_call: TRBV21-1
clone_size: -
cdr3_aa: CASSKEMAWSTASGNTMYF
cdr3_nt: TGTGCCAGCAGCAAAGAGATGGCGTGGAGCACAGCCTCTGGAAACACCATGTATTTT

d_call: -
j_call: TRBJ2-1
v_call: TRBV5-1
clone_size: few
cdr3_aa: CASSLALSNNEQFF
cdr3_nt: TGCGCCAGCAGCTTGGCACTATCCAACAATGAGCAGTTCTTC

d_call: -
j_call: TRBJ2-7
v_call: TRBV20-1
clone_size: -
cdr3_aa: CSARPSGFTYEQYF
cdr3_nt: TGCAGTGCTAGACCCAGCGGCTTTACCTACGAGCAGTACTTC

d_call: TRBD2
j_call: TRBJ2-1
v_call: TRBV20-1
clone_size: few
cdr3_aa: CSGAASGRAIVDEQFF
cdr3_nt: TGCAGTGGAGCGGCTAGCGGGAGGGCCATAGTGGATGAGCAGTTCTTC

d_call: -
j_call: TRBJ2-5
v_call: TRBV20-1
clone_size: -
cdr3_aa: CSAAGAPAREAQYF
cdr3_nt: TGCAGTGCAGCCGGGGCGCCCGCGCGAGAGGCCCAGTACTTC

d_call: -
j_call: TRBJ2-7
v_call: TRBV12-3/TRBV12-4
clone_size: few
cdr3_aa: CASSLPRAPYEQYF
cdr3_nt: TGTGCCAGCAGTCTCCCTAGGGCCCCCTACGAGCAGTACTTC

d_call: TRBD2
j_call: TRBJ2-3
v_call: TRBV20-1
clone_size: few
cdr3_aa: CSASPGLVLTDTQYF
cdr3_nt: TGCAGTGCTAGTCCGGGACTAGTTTTGACAGATACGCAGTATTTT

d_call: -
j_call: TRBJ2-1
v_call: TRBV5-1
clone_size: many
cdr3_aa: CASSLGATWGYNEQFF
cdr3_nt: TGCGCCAGCAGCTTGGGGGCTACCTGGGGCTACAATGAGCAGTTCTTC

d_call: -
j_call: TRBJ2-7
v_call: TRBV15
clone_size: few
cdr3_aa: CATSRGGAGHEQYF
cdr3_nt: TGTGCCACCAGCAGAGGAGGGGCGGGTCACGAGCAGTACTTC

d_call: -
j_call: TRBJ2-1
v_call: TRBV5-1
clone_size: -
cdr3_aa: CASSLGLAGFLYNEQFF
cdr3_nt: TGCGCCAGCAGCTTGGGGTTGGCGGGATTCCTATACAATGAGCAGTTCTTC

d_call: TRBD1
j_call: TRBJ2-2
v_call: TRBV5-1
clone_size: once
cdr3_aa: CASSLMGQGNTGELFF
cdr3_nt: TGCGCCAGCAGCTTAATGGGACAGGGGAACACCGGGGAGCTGTTTTTT

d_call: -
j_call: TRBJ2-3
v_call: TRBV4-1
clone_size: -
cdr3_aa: CASSQVRDWDTQYF
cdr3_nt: TGCGCCAGCAGCCAAGTAAGAGATTGGGATACGCAGTATTTT

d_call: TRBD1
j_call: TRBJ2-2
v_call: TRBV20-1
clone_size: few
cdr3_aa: CSARERTGPYTGELFF
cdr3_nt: TGCAGTGCTAGAGAACGGACAGGGCCTTACACCGGGGAGCTGTTTTTT

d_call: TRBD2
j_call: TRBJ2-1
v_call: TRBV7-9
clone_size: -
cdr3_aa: CASSYQLAGGPRQFF
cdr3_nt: TGTGCCAGCAGCTATCAACTAGCGGGAGGGCCTAGGCAGTTCTTC

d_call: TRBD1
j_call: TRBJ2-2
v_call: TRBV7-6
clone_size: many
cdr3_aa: CASSATPGQGANTGELFF
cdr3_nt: TGTGCCAGCAGCGCGACCCCGGGACAGGGGGCGAACACCGGGGAGCTGTTTTTT

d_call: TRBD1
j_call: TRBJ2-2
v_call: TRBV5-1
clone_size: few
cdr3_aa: CASSLDQGASLGAGELFF
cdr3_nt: TGCGCCAGCAGCTTGGACCAGGGGGCTTCTTTGGGGGCCGGGGAGCTGTTTTTT

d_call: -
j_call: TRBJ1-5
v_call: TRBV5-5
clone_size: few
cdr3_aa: CASSIPGEGQPQHF
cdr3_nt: TGTGCCAGCAGCATACCAGGGGAGGGTCAGCCCCAGCATTTT

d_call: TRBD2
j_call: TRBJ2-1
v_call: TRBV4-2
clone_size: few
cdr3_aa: CASSQVGAGVRNEQFF
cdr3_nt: TGTGCCAGCAGCCAAGTAGGAGCGGGAGTAAGAAATGAGCAGTTCTTC

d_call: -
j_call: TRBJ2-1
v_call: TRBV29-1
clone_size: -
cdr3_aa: CSVEDRRGSYNEQFF
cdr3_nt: TGCAGCGTTGAAGATCGGAGAGGATCCTACAATGAGCAGTTCTTC